The clone carrying this T cell receptor (beta chain) was observed once. Its antigen remains unknown. The CDR3 length is 16 residues. CDR1 is SGHNT and CDR2 is YYREEE in the germline V gene (reference sequence). Trimming cost V 1 base and J 0 bases, with 8 bases left between them. The sample belongs to a study of cytotoxic CD8 clonotypes in ibrutinib-treated CLL. About the study: Response specimens were obtained following a median treatment duration of roughly 11 months, with a range of 6 to 36. Study results and caveats: Sustained-remission and progressing patients diverged in sampling times. Clonality climbed at ibrutinib response, then dropped toward baseline at progression. Contraction or stability on treatment characterized the public clonotypes, which were uncommon.

Sequencing was performed with immunoSEQ multiplex PCR; in TCRdb, only in-frame clones are kept and a portion is missing. The data show 90,000 to 95,000 clones, roughly three quarters seen once. Specimen: PBMCs, collected after 24 months of ibrutinib treatment. The gene calls are TRBV5-4 and TRBJ2-6; D is unresolved. The clonotype originates from a human donor with chronic lymphocytic leukemia. The CDR3 loop is CASSLKVFSGANVLTF. DNA of the CDR3: TGTGCCAGCAGCTTGAAAGTTTTCTCTGGGGCCAACGTCCTGACTTTC.